These 30 T cell receptor beta chains were sequenced from one sample in a study of vaccination effects on CD4 cells after COVID-19. Cultured cells yielded isolated CD4+ T cells after around 10 days. Clones were sequenced by immunoSEQ multiplex PCR, and TCRdb holds only the in-frame ones, with some missing. The sample shows about 50,000 clones, approximately 80% of them seen only once. Their specific antigens are unknown. Source: CD4+ T cells from PBMCs cultured without peptide, taken before COVID-19 vaccination. The origin of the receptors is a human donor who received a COVID-19 vaccine.

V gene TRBV24-1 combines with J gene TRBJ1-1; 7 bases map to TRBD1. CDR1 and CDR2 from the germline V gene are KGHDR and SFDVKD. With V trimmed by 2 bases and J by 5 bases, 7 bases remained unmatched. The CDR3 runs to 15 residues. Here the CDR3 DNA reads TGTGCCACCAGTGATTCCAGGGGGTCGGGGACTGAAGCTTTCTTT. Protein: CATSDSRGSGTEAFF.

V usage is TRBV2 and J usage is TRBJ1-5; no reliable D call. V was cut by 6 bases and J by 4 bases, with 10 bases left in between. CDR1 and CDR2 from the germline V gene are SNHLY and FYNNEI. The CDR3 consists of 13 residues. The CDR3 region has the DNA TGTGCCAGCAGACAAGACGGGAATCAGCCCCAGCATTTT. Translated: CASRQDGNQPQHF.

The chain couples TRBV6-5 to TRBJ1-6; the D gene is possibly TRBD1 (5 bases). Germline V gene lookup returns CDR1 MNHEY and CDR2 SVGAGI. CDR3 length equals 14 residues. V was cut by 2 bases and J by 9 bases, with 11 bases left in between. CDR3 DNA: TGTGCCAGCAGTTACGTCGGACACTCTTCACCCCTCCACTTT. As protein: CASSYVGHSSPLHF.

The J gene is TRBJ1-1, the V gene TRBV12-3 or TRBV12-4; the D gene is possibly TRBD1 (5 bases). Trimming shortened V by 5 bases and J by 4 bases, and 11 bases separated the two germline ends. This CDR3 comprises 13 residues. The CDR3 DNA reads TGTGCCAGCAGTGGGGTGGGGGGCACTGAAGCTTTCTTT. It translates to CASSGVGGTEAFF.

The CDR3 here is CASSFPSGGTDTQYF. The CDR3 bases are TGTGCCAGCAGTTTCCCTAGCGGGGGCACAGATACGCAGTATTTT. The chain couples TRBV28 to TRBJ2-3; 9 positions agree with TRBD2. This CDR3 spans 15 amino acids. In germline, CDR1 is MDHEN, CDR2 SYDVKM. Germline trimming cut 3 bases from V and 1 base from J; bases unmatched to any gene: 2.

V usage is TRBV5-6 and J usage is TRBJ1-1; no firm D call. V was clipped by 0 bases and J by 5 bases, with 14 bases between them. CDR3 size: 15 residues. Germline V gene sequence: CDR1 SGHDT, CDR2 YYEEEE. CDR3: CASSLVSKAYTEAFF. In DNA, the CDR3 is TGTGCCAGCAGCTTGGTCTCAAAGGCGTATACTGAAGCTTTCTTT.

This chain connects TRBV6-6 to TRBJ1-5; TRBD1 agrees at 7 bases. Germline V gives CDR1 MNHNY, CDR2 SVGAGI (reference sequence). This CDR3 contains 15 residues. V lost 2 bases, J lost 4 bases, and 5 bases stayed unmatched. CDR3 residues: CASSYRPGGNQPQHF. In DNA, the CDR3 is TGTGCCAGCAGTTACAGGCCAGGGGGTAATCAGCCCCAGCATTTT.

The chain has TRBV9 and TRBJ2-1, with a weak D call TRBD1 (6 bases). Trimming left V 2 bases short and J 9 bases short, with 15 bases between. CDR3 length equals 14 residues. Germline loops: CDR1 SGDLS, CDR2 YYNGEE. For the CDR3, the DNA is TGTGCCAGCAGCGTGGGGGCCGTTACGGGTGAGCAGTTCTTC. Translated: CASSVGAVTGEQFF.

This clone was recorded once. This chain uses TRBV12-3 or TRBV12-4 with TRBJ1-1; a weak D match, TRBD1 (6 bases). V lost 3 bases, J lost 5 bases, and 10 bases lay in between. The CDR3 spans 13 residues. The CDR3 nucleotides are TGTGCCAGCAGTTTGAACAGGGAGACTGAAGCTTTCTTT. Protein: CASSLNRETEAFF.

This sequence joins TRBV12-3 or TRBV12-4 and TRBJ1-2; unclear D gene. V was pared by 0 bases and J by 7 bases, with 6 bases between. This CDR3 has 12 amino acids. The CDR3 nucleotides are TGTGCCAGCAGTTTAGCGCTGGGTGGCTACACCTTC. Its translation is CASSLALGGYTF.

The V and J genes are TRBV20-1 and TRBJ1-1; D gene ambiguous. The V end was cut by 0 bases, the J end by 10 bases, with 9 bases between. CDR1 and CDR2 from the germline V gene are DFQATT and SNEGSKA (reference sequence). The CDR3 is 11 amino acids. CDR3 DNA: TGCAGTGCTAGAGATGGGAAGACAGCTTTCTTT. Residues: CSARDGKTAFF.

This clone came up a few times. The chain is built from TRBV2 and TRBJ1-1; no definite D call. The CDR3 has 14 residues. The ends were cut back, 5 bases at V and 2 bases at J, with 12 bases in the middle. The V gene's germline CDR1 is SNHLY and CDR2 FYNNEI. The CDR3 is CASSRLTQNTEAFF. CDR3 coding DNA: TGTGCCAGCAGTAGACTCACCCAAAACACTGAAGCTTTCTTT.

In DNA, the CDR3 is TGCGCCAGCAGCCCACGGGCGGGTAGCAATCAGCCCCAGCATTTT. Its protein is CASSPRAGSNQPQHF. J is TRBJ1-5 and V is TRBV4-1, with D unclear. CDR1 is MGHRA, CDR2 YSYEKL, per germline. The CDR3 contains 15 residues. V was pared by 4 bases and J by 0 bases, with 10 bases between.

The chain couples TRBV2 to TRBJ1-6; D gene ambiguous. V gave up 6 bases and J gave up 6 bases, with 12 bases separating them. The CDR3 spans 14 residues. CDR1 is SNHLY, CDR2 FYNNEI, per germline. The CDR3 spells CASRPLSANSPLHF. Written as DNA, the CDR3 is TGTGCCAGCAGACCTTTGAGCGCTAATTCACCCCTCCACTTT.

This clone was observed a few times. V is TRBV5-5 and J is TRBJ2-3; tentatively, D is TRBD1 (5 bases). V lost 6 bases and J 3 bases, leaving 11 bases between the germline ends. This CDR3 region has 13 residues. CDR1 SGHKS and CDR2 YYEKEE come from the germline V gene (reference sequence). The CDR3 is CASNLKGTDTQYF. As DNA, the CDR3 is TGTGCCAGCAACCTCAAGGGGACAGATACGCAGTATTTT. Looking up the rest from reference TRBV5-5 and TRBJ2-3 gives the full variable domain: DAGVTQSPTHLIKTRGQQVTLRCSPISGHKSVSWYQQVLGQGPQFIFQYYEKEERGRGNFPDRFSARQFPNYSSELNVNALLLGDSALYLCASNLKGTDTQYFGPGTRLTVL.

V is TRBV7-2 and J is TRBJ2-5; D is possibly TRBD2 (6 bases). This CDR3 has 12 residues. Germline V gene data show CDR1 as SGHTA and CDR2 as FQGNSA. Trimming stripped 5 bases from V and 4 bases from J, with 8 bases between. CDR3 DNA sequence: TGTGCCAGCAGCGCGCGGGGAGAGACCCAGTACTTC. Translation gives CASSARGETQYF.

The sample holds a few counts of this clone. V and J are TRBV4-2 and TRBJ1-2, with unresolved D. Trimming removed 5 bases from V and 4 bases from J, with 14 bases in between. The CDR3 runs to 14 residues. Germline CDR1 is LGHNA and CDR2 is YNFKEQ. CDR3 region: CASSSRTPPYGYTF. The CDR3 DNA is TGTGCCAGCAGCTCCCGGACTCCTCCCTATGGCTACACCTTC.

Only a few counts were recorded for this clone. The V call is TRBV19, the J call TRBJ1-5; 9 bases align to TRBD1. This CDR3 contains 19 residues. The junction had 15 bases not matched to a gene; V was cut back by 0 bases and J by 6 bases. Germline-derived CDR1 and CDR2 are LNHDA and SQIVND (reference sequence). CDR3 nucleotides: TGTGCCAGTAGTATAGATACGGGACAGGGAGCCCCGCGGTCTCAGCCCCAGCATTTT. Protein sequence: CASSIDTGQGAPRSQPQHF.

This clone was detected only once. CDR3 DNA sequence: TGTGCCAGCAGCTTAGCCCCCTCACAGGGGCGTTTCTGGAACACCATATATTTT. Its protein is CASSLAPSQGRFWNTIYF. The chain links TRBV7-2 to TRBJ1-3, with 7 nucleotides matching TRBD1. J gave up 7 bases and V 0 bases, and 15 bases lay outside the gene matches. Germline CDR1 is SGHTA and CDR2 is FQGNSA. The CDR3 has 18 amino acids.

The V gene is TRBV7-9, the J gene TRBJ1-2; tentative D call: TRBD1 (5 bases). This CDR3 is 16 amino acids long. With 1 base removed from V and 3 bases from J, the gap between germline ends came to 15 bases. From germline, CDR1 is SEHNR and CDR2 FQNEAQ (reference sequence). CDR3 in amino acids: CASSLDRGTDYYGYTF. CDR3 DNA: TGTGCCAGCAGCTTAGATAGAGGGACGGACTACTATGGCTACACCTTC.

In this sample, this clone turned up a few times. This chain connects TRBV5-1 to TRBJ1-4; a weak D match, TRBD1 (6 bases). The CDR3 runs 16 residues. V gave up 4 bases and J gave up 4 bases, with 17 bases separating them. CDR1 SGHRS and CDR2 YFSETQ come from the germline V gene. The CDR3 DNA reads TGCGCCAGCAGCAGGAAGATACAGGGTAATAATGAAAAACTGTTTTTT. Protein: CASSRKIQGNNEKLFF.

The CDR3 reads CASTPLQEGVGYTF. The CDR3 DNA follows: TGTGCCAGCACTCCCCTTCAGGAAGGGGTGGGCTACACCTTC. The V and J genes are TRBV25-1 and TRBJ1-2; perhaps TRBD1 as D (5 bases). The CDR3 is 14 amino acids. Germline assignment: CDR1 MGHDK and CDR2 SYGVNS. Trimming took off 7 bases at V and 8 bases at J, with 20 bases between the two ends.

This sequence joins TRBV7-2 and TRBJ1-2; TRBD1 agrees at 7 bases. Germline V gene lookup returns CDR1 SGHTA and CDR2 FQGNSA. There are 15 residues in the CDR3. The V segment lost 5 bases and the J segment 6 bases; nucleotides outside the gene matches: 12. As DNA, the CDR3 is TGTGCCAGCAGCCGGCGACAGGGTGGATCGGATGGCTACACCTTC. Its protein product is CASSRRQGGSDGYTF.

This chain joins TRBV5-1 and TRBJ2-2; TRBD1 aligns across 9 bases. The CDR3 has 15 residues. Trimming at V came to 6 bases and at J to 5 bases, leaving 8 bases not matched to a gene. Germline lookup yields CDR1 SGHRS and CDR2 YFSETQ. CDR3 DNA: TGCGCCAGCATCCCGGGACAGGGTCGGACCGGGGAGCTGTTTTTT. Protein sequence: CASIPGQGRTGELFF.

This clone was observed a handful of times. This chain links TRBV5-1 with TRBJ2-3; D gene ambiguous. V lost 0 bases and J 6 bases, leaving 5 bases between the germline ends. CDR1 and CDR2 from the germline V gene are SGHRS and YFSETQ. The CDR3 has 12 residues. The CDR3 here is CASSLVVDTQYF. In DNA form, the CDR3 reads TGCGCCAGCAGCTTGGTTGTGGATACGCAGTATTTT.

J is TRBJ1-5 and V is TRBV7-2; 7 bases fit TRBD1. CDR1 and CDR2 (germline): SGHTA, FQGNSA. This CDR3 has 14 residues. The trim removed 5 bases at V and 7 bases at J, leaving 8 bases unmatched. The chain's CDR3 is CASSQTTGNQPQHF. DNA of the CDR3: TGTGCCAGCAGCCAAACGACAGGGAACCAGCCCCAGCATTTT.

The chain uses TRBV10-2 and TRBJ2-1; 7 bases are shared with TRBD2. Germline V gives CDR1 WSHSY, CDR2 SAAADI. CDR3 length: 13 amino acids. Trimming at V came to 9 bases and at J to 4 bases, leaving 6 bases not matched to a gene. The CDR3 coding sequence is TGCGCCAGTCGAAGCGGGGATTACAATGAGCAGTTCTTC. It yields the protein CASRSGDYNEQFF.

This clone was recorded a few times. The rearrangement joins TRBV5-1 to TRBJ1-6, with 10 bases lining up with TRBD1. CDR3 length: 16 amino acids. Germline CDR1 SGHRS, CDR2 YFSETQ. The trim removed 3 bases at V and 4 bases at J, leaving 4 bases unmatched. Written as DNA, the CDR3 is TGCGCCAGCAGCTCCCGGGACAGGGGATATAATTCACCCCTCCACTTT. Translation: CASSSRDRGYNSPLHF.

J is TRBJ2-2 and V is TRBV5-1; D is unclear. CDR3 size: 13 residues. The V and J ends lost 2 bases and 5 bases respectively, with 7 bases between them. Germline V gene data show CDR1 as SGHRS and CDR2 as YFSETQ. The CDR3 coding sequence is TGCGCCAGCAGCTTAAGGTCGACCGGGGAGCTGTTTTTT. Amino acids: CASSLRSTGELFF.

This clone was observed a single time. The J gene is TRBJ2-2, the V gene TRBV7-9; D is uncertain. This CDR3 spans 14 amino acids. Trimming stripped 8 bases from V and 3 bases from J, with 13 bases between. In germline, CDR1 is SEHNR, CDR2 FQNEAQ (reference sequence). This CDR3 is CASCPPLDTGELFF. The CDR3 DNA reads as TGTGCCAGCTGTCCCCCCTTAGACACCGGGGAGCTGTTTTTT.